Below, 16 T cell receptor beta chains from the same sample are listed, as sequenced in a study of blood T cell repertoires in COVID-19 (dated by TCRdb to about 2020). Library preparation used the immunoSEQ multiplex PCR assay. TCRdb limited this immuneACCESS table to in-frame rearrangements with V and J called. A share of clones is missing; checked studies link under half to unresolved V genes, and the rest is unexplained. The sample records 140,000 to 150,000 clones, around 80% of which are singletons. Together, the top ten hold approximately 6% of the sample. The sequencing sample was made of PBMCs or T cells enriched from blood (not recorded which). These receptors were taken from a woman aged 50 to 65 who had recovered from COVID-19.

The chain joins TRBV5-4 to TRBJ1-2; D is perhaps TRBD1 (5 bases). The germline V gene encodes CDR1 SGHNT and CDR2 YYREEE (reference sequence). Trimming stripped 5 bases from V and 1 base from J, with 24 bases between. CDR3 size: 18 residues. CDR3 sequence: CASSPGWGRTSLNYGYTF. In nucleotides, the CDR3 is TGTGCCAGCAGTCCCGGCTGGGGCAGAACTAGCCTTAACTATGGCTACACCTTC.

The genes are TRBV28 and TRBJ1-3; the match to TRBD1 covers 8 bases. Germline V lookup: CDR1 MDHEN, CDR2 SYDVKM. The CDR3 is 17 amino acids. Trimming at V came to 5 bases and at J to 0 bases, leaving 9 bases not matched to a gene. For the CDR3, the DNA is TGTGCCAGCAGTCCCCCGGACAGGGCGAGCTCTGGAAACACCATATATTTT. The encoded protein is CASSPPDRASSGNTIYF.

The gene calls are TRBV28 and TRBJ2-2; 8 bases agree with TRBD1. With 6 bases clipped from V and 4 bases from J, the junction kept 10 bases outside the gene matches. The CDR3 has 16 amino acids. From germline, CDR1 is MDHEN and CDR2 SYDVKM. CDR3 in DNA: TGTGCCAGCAGACTCGGACAGGGAAGGGGCACCGGGGAGCTGTTTTTT. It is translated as CASRLGQGRGTGELFF.

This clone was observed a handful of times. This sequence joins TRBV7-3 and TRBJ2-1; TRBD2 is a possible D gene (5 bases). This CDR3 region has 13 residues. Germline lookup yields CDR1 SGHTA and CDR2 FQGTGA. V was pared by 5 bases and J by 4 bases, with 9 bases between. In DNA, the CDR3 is TGTGCCAGCAGCCCACTAGGGTACAATGAGCAGTTCTTC. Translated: CASSPLGYNEQFF.

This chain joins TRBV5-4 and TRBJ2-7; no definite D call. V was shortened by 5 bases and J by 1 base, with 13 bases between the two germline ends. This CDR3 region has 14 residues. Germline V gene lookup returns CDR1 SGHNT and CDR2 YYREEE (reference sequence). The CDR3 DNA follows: TGTGCCAGCAGGCAGGCAGGAAGTTCCTACGAGCAGTACTTC. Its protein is CASRQAGSSYEQYF.

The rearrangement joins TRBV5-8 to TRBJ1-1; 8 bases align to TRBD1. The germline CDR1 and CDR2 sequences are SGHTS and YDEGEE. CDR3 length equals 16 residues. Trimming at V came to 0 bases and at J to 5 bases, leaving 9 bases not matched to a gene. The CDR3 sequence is CASSLAWTGRDTEAFF. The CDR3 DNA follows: TGTGCCAGCAGCTTGGCCTGGACAGGGAGAGATACTGAAGCTTTCTTT.

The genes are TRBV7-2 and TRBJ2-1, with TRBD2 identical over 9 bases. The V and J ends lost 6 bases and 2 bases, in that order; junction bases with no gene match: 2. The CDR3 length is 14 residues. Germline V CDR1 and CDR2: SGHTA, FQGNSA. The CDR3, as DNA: TGTGCCAGCAGGGGCGGGGGGGCCTACAATGAGCAGTTCTTC. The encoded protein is CASRGGGAYNEQFF.

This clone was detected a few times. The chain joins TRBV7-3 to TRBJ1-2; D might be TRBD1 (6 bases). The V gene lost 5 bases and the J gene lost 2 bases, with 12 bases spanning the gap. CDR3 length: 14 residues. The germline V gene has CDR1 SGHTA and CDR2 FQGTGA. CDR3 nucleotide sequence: TGTGCCAGCAGCCCTAGTCAGGGGAACTATGGCTACACCTTC. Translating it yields CASSPSQGNYGYTF.

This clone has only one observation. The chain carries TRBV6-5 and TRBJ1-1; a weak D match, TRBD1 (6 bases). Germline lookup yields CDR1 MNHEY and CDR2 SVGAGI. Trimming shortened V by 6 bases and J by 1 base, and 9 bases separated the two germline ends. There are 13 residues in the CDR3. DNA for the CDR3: TGTGCCAGCAGGAAGGGACAGAACACTGAAGCTTTCTTT. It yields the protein CASRKGQNTEAFF.

This chain's CDR3 is CASSQGNLGRLNTEAFF. For the CDR3, the DNA is TGTGCCAGCAGCCAAGGGAATCTGGGGCGTTTGAACACTGAAGCTTTCTTT. The chain is built from TRBV3-1 (or the pseudogene TRBV3-2) and TRBJ1-1, with D possibly being TRBD1 (5 bases). V was pared by 1 base and J by 0 bases, with 15 bases between. The germline CDR1 and CDR2 sequences are LGHDT and YNNKEL (reference sequence). CDR3 length: 17 residues.

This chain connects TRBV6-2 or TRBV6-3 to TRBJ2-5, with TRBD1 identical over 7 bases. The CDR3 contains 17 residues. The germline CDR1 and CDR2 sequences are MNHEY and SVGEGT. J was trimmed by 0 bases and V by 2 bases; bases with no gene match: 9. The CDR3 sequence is CASSYNRDRTYQETQYF. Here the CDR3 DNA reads TGTGCCAGCAGTTACAACCGGGACAGAACGTACCAAGAGACCCAGTACTTC.

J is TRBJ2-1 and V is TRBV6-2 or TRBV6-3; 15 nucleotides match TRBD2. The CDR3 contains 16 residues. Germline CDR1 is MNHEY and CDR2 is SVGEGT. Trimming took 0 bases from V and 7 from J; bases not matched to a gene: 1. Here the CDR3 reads CASSYSGLAGGNEQFF. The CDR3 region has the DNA TGTGCCAGCAGTTACTCGGGACTAGCGGGGGGTAATGAGCAGTTCTTC.

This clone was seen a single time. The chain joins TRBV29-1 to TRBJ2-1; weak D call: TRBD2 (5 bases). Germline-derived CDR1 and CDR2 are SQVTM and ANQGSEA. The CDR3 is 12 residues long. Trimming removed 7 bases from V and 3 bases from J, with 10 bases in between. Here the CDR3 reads CSENRDYNEQFF. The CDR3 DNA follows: TGCAGCGAAAACCGGGACTACAATGAGCAGTTCTTC.

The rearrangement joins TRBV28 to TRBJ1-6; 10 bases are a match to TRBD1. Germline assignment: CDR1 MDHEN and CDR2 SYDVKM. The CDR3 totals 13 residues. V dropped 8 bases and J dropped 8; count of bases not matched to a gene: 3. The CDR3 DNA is TGTGCCAGCTTTGGGACAGGGGATTCACCCCTCCACTTT. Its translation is CASFGTGDSPLHF.

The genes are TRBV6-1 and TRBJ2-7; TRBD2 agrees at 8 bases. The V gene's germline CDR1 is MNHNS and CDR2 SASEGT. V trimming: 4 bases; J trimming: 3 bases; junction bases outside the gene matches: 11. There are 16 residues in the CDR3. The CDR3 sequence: CASSVQAGGSSYEQYF. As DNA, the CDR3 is TGTGCCAGCAGTGTCCAGGCGGGGGGATCGAGCTACGAGCAGTACTTC.

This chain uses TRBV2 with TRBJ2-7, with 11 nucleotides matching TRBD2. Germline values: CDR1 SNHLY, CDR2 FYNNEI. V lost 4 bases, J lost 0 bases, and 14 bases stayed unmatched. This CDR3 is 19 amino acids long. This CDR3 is CASSGPGSSGGPTSYEQYV. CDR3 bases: TGTGCCAGCAGTGGTCCCGGCTCTAGCGGGGGGCCCACCTCCTACGAGCAGTACGTC.